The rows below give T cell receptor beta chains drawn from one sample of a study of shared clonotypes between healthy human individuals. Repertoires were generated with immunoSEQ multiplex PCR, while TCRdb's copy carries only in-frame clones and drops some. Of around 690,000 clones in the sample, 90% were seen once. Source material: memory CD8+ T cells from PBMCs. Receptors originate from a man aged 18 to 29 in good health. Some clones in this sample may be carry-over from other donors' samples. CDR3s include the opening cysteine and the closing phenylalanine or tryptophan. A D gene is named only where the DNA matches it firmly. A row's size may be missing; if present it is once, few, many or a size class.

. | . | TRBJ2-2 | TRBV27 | TGTGCCAGCAGTCCTCTAGCAACCGGGGAGCTGTTTTTT | CASSPLATGELFF
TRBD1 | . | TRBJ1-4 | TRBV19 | TGTGCCAGTAGTAACGATGACAGGGGGCTTAATGAAAAACTGTTTTTT | CASSNDDRGLNEKLFF
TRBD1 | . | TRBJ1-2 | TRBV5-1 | TGCGCCAGTCGGCAAGCTCTATCGGGACAGGGGGCTAACTATGGCTACACCTTC | CASRQALSGQGANYGYTF
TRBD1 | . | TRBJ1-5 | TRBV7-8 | TGTGCCAGCAGCTTGGTAGGGACAGTACGCCAGCCCCAGCATTTT | CASSLVGTVRQPQHF
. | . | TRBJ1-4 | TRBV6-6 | TGTGCCAGCAGTCCGCCAATGACAGGAGCGTTCGAAAAACTGTTTTTT | CASSPPMTGAFEKLFF
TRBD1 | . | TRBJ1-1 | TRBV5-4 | TGTGCCAGCAGCGTCGACGGGACAGGCCGGAACACTGAAGCTTTCTTT | CASSVDGTGRNTEAFF
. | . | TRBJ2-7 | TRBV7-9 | TGTGCCAGCAGCTTAGCGGTGCCGCCGGGGCAGTACTTC | CASSLAVPPGQYF
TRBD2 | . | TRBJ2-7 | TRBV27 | TGTGCCAGCAGTTCGTCCTCTAGCGGCGTCTCCTACGAGCAGTACTTC | CASSSSSSGVSYEQYF
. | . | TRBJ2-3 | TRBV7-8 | TGTGCCAGCAGCTTGCGGTCCGGACCCTGGACGCAGTATTTT | CASSLRSGPWTQYF
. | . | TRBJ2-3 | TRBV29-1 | TGCAGCGTTGAAGAGGTACCCCGGGACGAACGCACAGATACGCAGTATTTT | CSVEEVPRDERTDTQYF
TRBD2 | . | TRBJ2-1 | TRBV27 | TGTGCCAGCAGTTTCCTGGTAGCGGGAGGCCCCAATGAGCAGTTCTTC | CASSFLVAGGPNEQFF
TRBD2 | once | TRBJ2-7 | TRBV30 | TGTGCCTGGAGCCTACTGGGGGGGGCCTACGAGCAGTACTTC | CAWSLLGGAYEQYF
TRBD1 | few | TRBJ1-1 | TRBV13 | TGTGCCAGCAGCTGCGAGGACAGGGAGATGAACACTGAAGCTTTCTTT | CASSCEDREMNTEAFF
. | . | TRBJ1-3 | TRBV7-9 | TGTGCCAGCAGCTTAGCGCCCCGGCGATTTGACGGAAACACCATATATTTT | CASSLAPRRFDGNTIYF
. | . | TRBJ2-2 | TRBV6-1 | TGTGCCAGCAGTGAATTCACTTGGGCCGGGGAGCTGTTTTTT | CASSEFTWAGELFF
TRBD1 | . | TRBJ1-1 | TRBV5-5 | TGTGCCAGCAGCTTGGCCGGGACAGGGATGATTGGATACACTGAAGCTTTCTTT | CASSLAGTGMIGYTEAFF
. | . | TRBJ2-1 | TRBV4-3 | TGCGCCAGCAGCCAATATACTTCAAGGGCACTTAAATACAATGAGCAGTTCTTC | CASSQYTSRALKYNEQFF
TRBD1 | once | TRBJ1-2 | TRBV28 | TGTGCCAGCAGTTTATTCCGGACAGGCACGCCTTATGGCTACACCTTC | CASSLFRTGTPYGYTF
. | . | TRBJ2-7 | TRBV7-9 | TGTGCCAGCAGTCACGCCCTTTCCTACGAGCAGTACTTC | CASSHALSYEQYF
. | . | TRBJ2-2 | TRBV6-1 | TGTGCCAGCAGTCAGGGAGCCACCGGGGAGCTGTTTTTT | CASSQGATGELFF
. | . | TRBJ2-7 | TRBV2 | TGTGCCAGCAGGGTTCGCGACAGCCGGTACGAGCAGTACTTC | CASRVRDSRYEQYF
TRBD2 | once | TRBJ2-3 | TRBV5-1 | TGCGCCAGCAGCCGTACTAGCGGGAGGGATGGAGATACGCAGTATTTT | CASSRTSGRDGDTQYF
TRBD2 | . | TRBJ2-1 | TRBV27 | TGTGCCAGCAGGGGGGGGAGCGGGGACTACAATGAGCAGTTCTTC | CASRGGSGDYNEQFF
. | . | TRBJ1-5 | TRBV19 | TGTGCCAGTGAAGCCCGGGCACAGCCCCAGCATTTT | CASEARAQPQHF
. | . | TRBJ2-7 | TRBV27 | TGTGCCAGCAGTTTAAGGCTCACGGGGACCTACGAGCAGTACTTC | CASSLRLTGTYEQYF
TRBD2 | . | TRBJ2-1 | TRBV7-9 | TGTGCCAGCAGCTCGGACCTGACTAGCGGGAGAGATCGTGAGCAGTTCTTC | CASSSDLTSGRDREQFF
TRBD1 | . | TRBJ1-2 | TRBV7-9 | TGTGCCACCGCGAGCCCTAAACAGGGGAGGTTTGATGGCTACACCTTC | CATASPKQGRFDGYTF
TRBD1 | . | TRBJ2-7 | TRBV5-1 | TGCGCCAGCAGCTCCCGGGACAGCTTCTACGAGCAGTACTTC | CASSSRDSFYEQYF
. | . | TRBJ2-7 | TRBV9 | TGTGCCAGCAGCGTAGAGGAAGGACCGTACGAGCAGTACTTC | CASSVEEGPYEQYF
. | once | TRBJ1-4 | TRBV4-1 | TGCGCCAGCAGCCCCTACAGGGCGAATAATGAAAAACTGTTTTTT | CASSPYRANNEKLFF
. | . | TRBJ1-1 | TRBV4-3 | TGCGCCAGCAGCTACCGGACAGCGCCGAACACTGAAGCTTTCTTT | CASSYRTAPNTEAFF
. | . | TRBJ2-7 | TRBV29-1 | TGCAGCGTTGTTCTGACGCTTCTTTCCTACGAGCAGTACTTC | CSVVLTLLSYEQYF
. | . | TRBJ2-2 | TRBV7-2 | TGTGCCAGCAGCCCTACGTTTAGCAGCGGGGAGCTGTTTTTT | CASSPTFSSGELFF
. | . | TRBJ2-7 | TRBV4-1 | TGCGCCAGCAGCCAAGGTCTCCAGGGAACCTCCTACGAGCAGTACTTC | CASSQGLQGTSYEQYF
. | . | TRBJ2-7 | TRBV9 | TGTGCCAGCAGCGTAGGAGGGGGGTCGTCGGCCTACGAGCAGTACTTC | CASSVGGGSSAYEQYF
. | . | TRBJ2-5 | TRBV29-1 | TGCAGCGTTCAAGGAGGGGAGACACAAGAGACCCAGTACTTC | CSVQGGETQETQYF
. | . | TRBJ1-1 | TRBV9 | TGTGCCAGCAGCCCGACTGGGGGGGGCGGCACTGAAGCTTTCTTT | CASSPTGGGGTEAFF
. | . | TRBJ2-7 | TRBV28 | TGTGCCAGCAGTTTAGGACCGGGTACGGGAAATCTATACGAGCAGTACTTC | CASSLGPGTGNLYEQYF
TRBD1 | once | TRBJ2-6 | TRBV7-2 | TGTGCCAGCAGCTTAGCGGAAGGGACAGGGGGACTCTCTGGGGCCAACGTCCTGACTTTC | CASSLAEGTGGLSGANVLTF
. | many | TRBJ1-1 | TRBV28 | TGTGCCAGCAGTGTCAACCTCCGGGGTTTCTTT | CASSVNLRGFF
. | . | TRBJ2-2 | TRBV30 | TGTGCCTGGAGTGTACGGGGGATCTCGAACACCGGGGAGCTGTTTTTT | CAWSVRGISNTGELFF
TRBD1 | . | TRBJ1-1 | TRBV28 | TGTGCCAGCAGTCTCGACAGGGTTCGGACTGAAGCTTTCTTT | CASSLDRVRTEAFF
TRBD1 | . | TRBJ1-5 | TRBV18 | TGTGCCAGCTCCCTCAATGGCCGGGACAGTAATCAGCCCCAGCATTTT | CASSLNGRDSNQPQHF
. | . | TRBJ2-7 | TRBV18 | TGTGCCAGCTCACCACCATTCCTGACAGGTGCTTACGACGAGCAGTACTTC | CASSPPFLTGAYDEQYF
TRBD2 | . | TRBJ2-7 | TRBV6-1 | TGTGCCAGCAGTGGGGGAGTTACTAGCGGGAACTACGAGCAGTACTTC | CASSGGVTSGNYEQYF
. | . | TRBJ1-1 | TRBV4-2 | TGTGCCAGCAGCCTTAGGGGTTCGATGAACACTGAAGCTTTCTTT | CASSLRGSMNTEAFF
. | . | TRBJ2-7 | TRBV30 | TGTGCCTGGAGTGTATCCAGTCTAGGTAAAGGTTTCTTC | CAWSVSSLGKGFF
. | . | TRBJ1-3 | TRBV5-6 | TGTGCCAGCAGCTTGGCAGGGGTCGGAAACACCATATATTTT | CASSLAGVGNTIYF
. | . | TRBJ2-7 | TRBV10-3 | TGTGCCATCACCCGAGTTGTTGGCGACGAGCAGTACTTC | CAITRVVGDEQYF
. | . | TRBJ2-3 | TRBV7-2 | TGTGCCAGCAGCTTTAGCGGCAGCACAGATACGCAGTATTTT | CASSFSGSTDTQYF
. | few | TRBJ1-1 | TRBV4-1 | TGCGCCAGCAGCCTATTGCCGGCACAGAACACTGAAGCTTTCTTT | CASSLLPAQNTEAFF
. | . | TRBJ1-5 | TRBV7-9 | TGTGCCAGCAGCTTCGGCAGGGGAAGCAATCAGCCCCAGCATTTT | CASSFGRGSNQPQHF
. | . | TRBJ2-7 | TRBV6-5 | TGTGCCAGCAGTTGGGGTGAGGACACATACTACGAGCAGTACTTC | CASSWGEDTYYEQYF
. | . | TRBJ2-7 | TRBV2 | TGTGCCAGCAGAGGTAGACGCTCCTACGAGCAGTACTTC | CASRGRRSYEQYF
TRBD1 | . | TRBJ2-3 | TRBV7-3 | TGTGCCAGCAGCTCCGGACAGGGTGTGCCAGATACGCAGTATTTT | CASSSGQGVPDTQYF
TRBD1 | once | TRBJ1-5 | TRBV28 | TGTGCCAGCAGTTTAGAGGGGGCTCCCGCCGGGGGGGATCAGCCCCAGCATTTT | CASSLEGAPAGGDQPQHF